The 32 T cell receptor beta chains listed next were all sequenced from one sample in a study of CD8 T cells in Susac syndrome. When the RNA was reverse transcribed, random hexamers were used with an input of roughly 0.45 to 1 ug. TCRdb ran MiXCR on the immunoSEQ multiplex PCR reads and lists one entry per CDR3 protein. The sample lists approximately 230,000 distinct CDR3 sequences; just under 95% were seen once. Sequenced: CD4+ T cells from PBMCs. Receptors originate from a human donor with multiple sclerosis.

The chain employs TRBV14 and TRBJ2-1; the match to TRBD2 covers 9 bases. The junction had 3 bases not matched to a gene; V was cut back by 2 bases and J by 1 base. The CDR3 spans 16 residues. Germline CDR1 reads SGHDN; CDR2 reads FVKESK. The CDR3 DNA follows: TGTGCCAGCAGCCAAAAAGCGGGAGGATCCTACAATGAGCAGTTCTTC. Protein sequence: CASSQKAGGSYNEQFF. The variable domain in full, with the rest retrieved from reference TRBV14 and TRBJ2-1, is EAGVTQFPSHSVIEKGQTVTLRCDPISGHDNLYWYRRVMGKEIKFLLHFVKESKQDESGMPNNRFLAERTGGTYSTLKVQPAELEDSGVYFCASSQKAGGSYNEQFFGPGTRLTVL.

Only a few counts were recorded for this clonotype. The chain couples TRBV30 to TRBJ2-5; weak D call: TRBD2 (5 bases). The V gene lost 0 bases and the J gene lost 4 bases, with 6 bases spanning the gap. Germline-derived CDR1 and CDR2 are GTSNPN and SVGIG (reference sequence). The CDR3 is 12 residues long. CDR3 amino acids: CAWSVGGETQYF. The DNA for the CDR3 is TGTGCCTGGAGTGTCGGAGGAGAGACCCAGTACTTC.

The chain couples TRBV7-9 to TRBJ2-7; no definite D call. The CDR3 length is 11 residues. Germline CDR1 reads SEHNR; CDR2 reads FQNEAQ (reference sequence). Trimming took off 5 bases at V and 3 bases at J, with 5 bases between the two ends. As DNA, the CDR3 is TGTGCCAGCAGCCCTATCTACGAGCAGTACTTC. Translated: CASSPIYEQYF.

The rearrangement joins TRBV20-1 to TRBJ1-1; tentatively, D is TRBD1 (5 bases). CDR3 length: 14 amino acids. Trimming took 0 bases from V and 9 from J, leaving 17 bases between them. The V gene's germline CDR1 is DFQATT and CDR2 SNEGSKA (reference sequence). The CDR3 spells CSARDWSDSRKAFF. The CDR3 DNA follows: TGCAGTGCTAGAGATTGGTCTGACAGCCGCAAAGCTTTCTTT.

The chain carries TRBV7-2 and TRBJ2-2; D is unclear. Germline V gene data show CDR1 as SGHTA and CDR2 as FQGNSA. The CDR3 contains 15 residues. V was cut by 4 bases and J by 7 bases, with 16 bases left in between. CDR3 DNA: TGTGCCAGCAGCTCTGGTAGCTACAGAGGCGGGGAGCTGTTTTTT. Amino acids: CASSSGSYRGGELFF.

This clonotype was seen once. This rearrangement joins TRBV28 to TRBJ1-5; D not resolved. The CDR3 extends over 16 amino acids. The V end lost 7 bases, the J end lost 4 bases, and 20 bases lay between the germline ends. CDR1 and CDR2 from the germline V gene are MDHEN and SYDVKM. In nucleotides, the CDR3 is TGTGCCAGCAAGTTTGGTTTAGGAGGCGAAAATCAGCCCCAGCATTTT. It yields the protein CASKFGLGGENQPQHF.

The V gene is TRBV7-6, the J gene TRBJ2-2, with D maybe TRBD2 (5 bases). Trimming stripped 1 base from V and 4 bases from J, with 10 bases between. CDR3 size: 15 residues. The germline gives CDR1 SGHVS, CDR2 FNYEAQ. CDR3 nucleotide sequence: TGTGCCAGCAGCTTAGAATCCGGGATCACCGGGGAGCTGTTTTTT. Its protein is CASSLESGITGELFF.

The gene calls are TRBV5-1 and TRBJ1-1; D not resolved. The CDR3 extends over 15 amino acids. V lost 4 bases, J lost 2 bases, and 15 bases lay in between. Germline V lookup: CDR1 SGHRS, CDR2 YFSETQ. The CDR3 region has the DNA TGCGCCAGCAGCCTGGATCAGATCACCAACACTGAAGCTTTCTTT. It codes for CASSLDQITNTEAFF. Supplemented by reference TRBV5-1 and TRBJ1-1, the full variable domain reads KAGVTQTPRYLIKTRGQQVTLSCSPISGHRSVSWYQQTPGQGLQFLFEYFSETQRNKGNFPGRFSGRQFSNSRSEMNVSTLELGDSALYLCASSLDQITNTEAFFGQGTRLTVV.

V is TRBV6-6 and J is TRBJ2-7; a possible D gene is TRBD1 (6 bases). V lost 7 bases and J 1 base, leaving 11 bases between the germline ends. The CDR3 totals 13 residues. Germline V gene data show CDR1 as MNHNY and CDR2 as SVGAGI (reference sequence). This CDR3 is CASTPDSSYEQYF. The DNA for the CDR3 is TGTGCCAGCACCCCGGACAGTTCCTACGAGCAGTACTTC.

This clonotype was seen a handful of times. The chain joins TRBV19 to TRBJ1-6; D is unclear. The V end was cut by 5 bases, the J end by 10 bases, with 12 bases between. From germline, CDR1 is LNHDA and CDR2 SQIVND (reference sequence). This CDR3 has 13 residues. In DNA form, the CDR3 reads TGTGCCAGTAGTCCGCGGCAAAACTCACCCCTCCACTTT. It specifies CASSPRQNSPLHF.

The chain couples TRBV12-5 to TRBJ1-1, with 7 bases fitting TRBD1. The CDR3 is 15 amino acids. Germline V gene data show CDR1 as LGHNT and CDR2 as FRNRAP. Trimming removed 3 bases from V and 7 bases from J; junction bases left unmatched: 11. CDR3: CASGLNRGPNLEAFF. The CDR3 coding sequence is TGTGCTAGTGGTTTAAACAGGGGCCCCAACCTTGAAGCTTTCTTT. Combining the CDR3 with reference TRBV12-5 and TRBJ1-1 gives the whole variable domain DARVTQTPRHKVTEMGQEVTMRCQPILGHNTVFWYRQTMMQGLELLAYFRNRAPLDDSGMPKDRFSAEMPDATLATLKIQPSEPRDSAVYFCASGLNRGPNLEAFFGQGTRLTVV.

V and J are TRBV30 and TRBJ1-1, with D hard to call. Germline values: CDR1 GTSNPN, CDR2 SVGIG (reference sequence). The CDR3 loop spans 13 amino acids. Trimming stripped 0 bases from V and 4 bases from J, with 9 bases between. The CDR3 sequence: CAWSVRPSTEAFF. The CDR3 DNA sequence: TGTGCCTGGAGTGTACGACCGAGCACTGAAGCTTTCTTT.

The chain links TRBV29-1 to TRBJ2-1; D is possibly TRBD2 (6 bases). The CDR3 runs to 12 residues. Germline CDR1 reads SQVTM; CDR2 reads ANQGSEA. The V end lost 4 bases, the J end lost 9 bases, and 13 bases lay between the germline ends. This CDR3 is CSVGDSPGEQFF. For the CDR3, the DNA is TGCAGCGTTGGGGACTCCCCGGGTGAGCAGTTCTTC.

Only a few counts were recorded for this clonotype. CDR3 sequence (DNA): TGTGCCAGCAGCTTGGCCGCGGCAGATACGCAGTATTTT. Its translation: CASSLAAADTQYF. V is TRBV5-4 and J is TRBJ2-3; D is unresolved. Germline V CDR1 and CDR2: SGHNT, YYREEE (reference sequence). V dropped 0 bases and J dropped 4 bases, with 6 bases sitting between them. This CDR3 spans 13 amino acids. The full variable domain, rest sourced from reference TRBV5-4 and TRBJ2-3, is ETGVTQSPTHLIKTRGQQVTLRCSSQSGHNTVSWYQQALGQGPQFIFQYYREEENGRGNFPPRFSGLQFPNYSSELNVNALELDDSALYLCASSLAAADTQYFGPGTRLTVL.

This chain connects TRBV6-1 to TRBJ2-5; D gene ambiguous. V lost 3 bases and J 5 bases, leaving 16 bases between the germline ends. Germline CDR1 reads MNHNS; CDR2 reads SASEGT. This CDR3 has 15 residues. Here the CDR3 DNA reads TGTGCCAGCAGTGACCCAGCTCGACTGAGGGAGACCCAGTACTTC. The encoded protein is CASSDPARLRETQYF.

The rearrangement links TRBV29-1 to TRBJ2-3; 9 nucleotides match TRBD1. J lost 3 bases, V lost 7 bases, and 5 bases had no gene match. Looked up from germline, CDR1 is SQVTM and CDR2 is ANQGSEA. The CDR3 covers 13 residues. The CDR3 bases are TGCAGCGGGGAGGGACAGGGAACAGATACGCAGTATTTT. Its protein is CSGEGQGTDTQYF.

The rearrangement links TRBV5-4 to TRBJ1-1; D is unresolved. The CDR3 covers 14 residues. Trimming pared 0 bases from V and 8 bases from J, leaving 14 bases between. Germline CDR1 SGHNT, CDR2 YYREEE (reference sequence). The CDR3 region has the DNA TGTGCCAGCAGCTTGGAAACAGCGTCTACGGAAGCTTTCTTT. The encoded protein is CASSLETASTEAFF.

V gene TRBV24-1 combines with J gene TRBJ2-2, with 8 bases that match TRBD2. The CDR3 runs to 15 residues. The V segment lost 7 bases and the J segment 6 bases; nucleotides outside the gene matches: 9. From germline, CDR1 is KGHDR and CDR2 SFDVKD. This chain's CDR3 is CATSRGGTAAGELFF. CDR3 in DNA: TGTGCCACCAGCCGCGGGGGGACCGCAGCCGGGGAGCTGTTTTTT.

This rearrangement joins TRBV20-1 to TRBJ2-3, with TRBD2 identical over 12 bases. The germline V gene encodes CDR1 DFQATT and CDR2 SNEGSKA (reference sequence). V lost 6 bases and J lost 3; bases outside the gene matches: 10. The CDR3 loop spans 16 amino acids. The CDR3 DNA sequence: TGCAGTGCGGAACATCGACTAGCGGGAGTGACAGATACGCAGTATTTT. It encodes CSAEHRLAGVTDTQYF.

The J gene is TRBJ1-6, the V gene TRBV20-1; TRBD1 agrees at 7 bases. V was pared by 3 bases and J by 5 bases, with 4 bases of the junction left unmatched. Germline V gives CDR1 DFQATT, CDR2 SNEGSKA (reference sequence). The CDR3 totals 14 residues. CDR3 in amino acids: CSARVQGNNSPLHF. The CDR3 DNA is TGCAGTGCTAGGGTACAGGGGAATAATTCACCCCTCCACTTT.

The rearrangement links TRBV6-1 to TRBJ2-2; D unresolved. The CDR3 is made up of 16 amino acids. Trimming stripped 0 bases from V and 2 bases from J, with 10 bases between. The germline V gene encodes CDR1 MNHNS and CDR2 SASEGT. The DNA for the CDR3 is TGTGCCAGCAGTGAAGCAGTCAGGAGCAACACCGGGGAGCTGTTTTTT. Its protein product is CASSEAVRSNTGELFF.

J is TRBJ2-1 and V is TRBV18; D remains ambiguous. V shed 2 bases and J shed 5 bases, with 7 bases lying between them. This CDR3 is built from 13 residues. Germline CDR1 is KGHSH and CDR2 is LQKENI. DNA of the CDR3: TGTGCCAGCTCACCATCACGTAACAATGAGCAGTTCTTC. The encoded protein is CASSPSRNNEQFF.

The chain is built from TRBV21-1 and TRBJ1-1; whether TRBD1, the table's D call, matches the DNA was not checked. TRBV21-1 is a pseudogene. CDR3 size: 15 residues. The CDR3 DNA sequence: TGTGCCAGCAGCAAAGTGGGACGGGAGAACACTGAAGCTTTCTTT. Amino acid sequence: CASSKVGRENTEAFF.

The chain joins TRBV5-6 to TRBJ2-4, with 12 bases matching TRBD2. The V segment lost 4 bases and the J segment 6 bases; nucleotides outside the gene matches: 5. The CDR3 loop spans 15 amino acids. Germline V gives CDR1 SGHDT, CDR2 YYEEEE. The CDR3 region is CASSPGLAGRNIQYF. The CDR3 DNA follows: TGTGCCAGCAGCCCAGGACTAGCGGGACGAAACATTCAGTACTTC.

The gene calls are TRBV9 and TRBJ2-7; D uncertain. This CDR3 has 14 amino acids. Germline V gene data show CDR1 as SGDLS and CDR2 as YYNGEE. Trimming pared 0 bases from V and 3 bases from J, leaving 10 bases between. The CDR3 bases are TGTGCCAGCAGCGTAGGTTTAGGGAACTACGAGCAGTACTTC. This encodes CASSVGLGNYEQYF.

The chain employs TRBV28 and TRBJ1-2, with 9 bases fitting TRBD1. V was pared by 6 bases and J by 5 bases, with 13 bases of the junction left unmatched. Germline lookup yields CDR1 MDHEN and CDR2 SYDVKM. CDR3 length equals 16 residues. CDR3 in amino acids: CASRVHGQGKGYGYTF. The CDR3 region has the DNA TGTGCCAGCAGGGTCCATGGACAGGGGAAGGGGTATGGCTACACCTTC.

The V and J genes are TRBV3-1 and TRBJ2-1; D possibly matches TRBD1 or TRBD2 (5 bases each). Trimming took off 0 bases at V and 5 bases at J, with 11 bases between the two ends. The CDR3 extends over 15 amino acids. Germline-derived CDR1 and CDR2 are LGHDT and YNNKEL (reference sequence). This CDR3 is CASSQDWGTHNEQFF. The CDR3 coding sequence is TGTGCCAGCAGCCAAGATTGGGGGACCCACAATGAGCAGTTCTTC.

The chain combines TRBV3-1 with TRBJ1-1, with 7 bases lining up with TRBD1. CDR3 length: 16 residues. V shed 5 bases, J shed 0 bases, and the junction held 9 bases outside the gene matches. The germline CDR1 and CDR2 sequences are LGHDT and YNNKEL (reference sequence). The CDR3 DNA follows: TGTGCCAGCAGCAAAGGACAGGACTCGATGAACACTGAAGCTTTCTTT. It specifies CASSKGQDSMNTEAFF.

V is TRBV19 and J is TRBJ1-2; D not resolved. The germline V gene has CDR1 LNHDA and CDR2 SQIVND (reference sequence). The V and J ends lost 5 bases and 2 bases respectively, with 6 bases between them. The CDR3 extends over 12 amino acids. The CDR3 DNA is TGTGCCAGTAGTGAATCAAACTATGGCTACACCTTC. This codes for CASSESNYGYTF. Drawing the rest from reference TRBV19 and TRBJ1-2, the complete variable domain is DGGITQSPKYLFRKEGQNVTLSCEQNLNHDAMYWYRQDPGQGLRLIYYSQIVNDFQKGDIAEGYSVSREKKESFPLTVTSAQKNPTAFYLCASSESNYGYTFGSGTRLTVV.

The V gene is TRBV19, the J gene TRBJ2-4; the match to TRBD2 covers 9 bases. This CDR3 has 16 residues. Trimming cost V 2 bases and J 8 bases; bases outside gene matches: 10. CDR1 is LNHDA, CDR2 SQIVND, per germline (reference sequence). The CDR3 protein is CASSITPGLAGYIQYF. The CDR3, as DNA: TGTGCCAGTAGTATAACCCCGGGACTAGCAGGTTACATTCAGTACTTC.

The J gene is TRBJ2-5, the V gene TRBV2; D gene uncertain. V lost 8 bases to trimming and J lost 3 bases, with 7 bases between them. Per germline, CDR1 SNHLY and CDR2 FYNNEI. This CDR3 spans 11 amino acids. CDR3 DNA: TGTGCCAGCGGCCTAAAAGAGACCCAGTACTTC. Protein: CASGLKETQYF.

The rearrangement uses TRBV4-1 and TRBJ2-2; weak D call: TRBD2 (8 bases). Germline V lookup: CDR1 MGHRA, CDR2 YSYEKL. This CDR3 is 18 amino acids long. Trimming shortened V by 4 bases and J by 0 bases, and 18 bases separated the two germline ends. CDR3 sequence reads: CASSPGTAGAANTGELFF. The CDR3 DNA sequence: TGCGCCAGCAGCCCCGGGACAGCGGGAGCCGCGAACACCGGGGAGCTGTTTTTT.